Listed here are 27 T cell receptor beta chains from one sample, sequenced in a study of T cell responses to AZD1222 COVID-19 vaccine. The data were produced by immunoSEQ multiplex PCR, yet TCRdb's version contains in-frame clones alone and is incomplete. In the table there are 78,000 or so clones, over 70% of which are singletons. Material: peripheral blood, obtained 28 days after the second AZD1222 dose. These receptors came from an adult who received the AZD1222 COVID-19 vaccine.

The chain combines TRBV10-3 with TRBJ2-1; D is perhaps TRBD1 (6 bases). The ends were cut back, 6 bases at V and 12 bases at J, with 24 bases in the middle. The length of the CDR3 is 15 residues. CDR1 and CDR2 from the germline V gene are ENHRY and SYGVKD. CDR3 DNA: TGTGCCATCAGAACTAACGAGATGGGGGCGGAGGTGCAGTTCTTC. It is translated as CAIRTNEMGAEVQFF.

V usage is TRBV11-2 and J usage is TRBJ2-7; 10 bases match TRBD1. This CDR3 has 13 amino acids. Germline V gene data show CDR1 as SGHAT and CDR2 as FQNNGV. The V segment lost 3 bases and the J segment 5 bases; nucleotides outside the gene matches: 1. The CDR3 sequence is CASSLGTGDEQYF. DNA of the CDR3: TGTGCCAGCAGCTTGGGGACAGGGGACGAGCAGTACTTC. Filled out from reference TRBV11-2 and TRBJ2-7, the complete variable domain reads EAGVAQSPRYKIIEKRQSVAFWCNPISGHATLYWYQQILGQGPKLLIQFQNNGVVDDSQLPKDRFSAERLKGVDSTLKIQPAKLEDSAVYLCASSLGTGDEQYFGPGTRLTVT.

This clone was counted only a few times. The rearrangement uses TRBV6-2 or TRBV6-3 and TRBJ2-1, with 13 bases that match TRBD2. The CDR3 covers 17 residues. Trimming cost V 6 bases and J 0 bases; bases outside gene matches: 5. The V gene's germline CDR1 is MNHEY and CDR2 SVGEGT. In nucleotides, the CDR3 is TGTGCCAGCAGCAAGAGGACTAGCGGGAGCTCCTACAATGAGCAGTTCTTC. Its translation: CASSKRTSGSSYNEQFF.

The chain joins TRBV7-6 to TRBJ1-1; no clear D gene. This CDR3 is built from 14 residues. V lost 5 bases to trimming and J lost 7 bases, with 17 bases between them. Per the germline V gene, CDR1 is SGHVS and CDR2 is FNYEAQ. The CDR3 DNA reads as TGTGCCAGCAGCCCAGGTGGTCGATCTGGTGAAGCTTTCTTT. This encodes CASSPGGRSGEAFF.

This chain uses TRBV21-1 with TRBJ1-5. TRBV21-1 is a documented pseudogene. The CDR3 loop spans 16 amino acids. CDR3 DNA: TGTGCCAGCAGCAAAGGGGAGGGGAATGGGCATCAGCCCCAGCATTTT. This codes for CASSKGEGNGHQPQHF.

The sample holds a few counts of this clone. The rearrangement uses TRBV4-3 and TRBJ2-2; unclear D gene. The CDR3 totals 15 residues. Germline V CDR1 and CDR2: LGHNA, YSLEER. V was pared by 0 bases and J by 3 bases, with 8 bases between. The CDR3 DNA reads as TGCGCCAGCAGCCAAGAATTTGGGGACACCGGGGAGCTGTTTTTT. Its protein is CASSQEFGDTGELFF.

In this sample, this clone turned up a few times. The chain links TRBV10-3 to TRBJ2-1; tentative D call: TRBD1 (6 bases). Looked up from germline, CDR1 is ENHRY and CDR2 is SYGVKD. The V end lost 3 bases, the J end lost 4 bases, and 19 bases lay between the germline ends. The CDR3 loop spans 17 amino acids. DNA of the CDR3: TGTGCCATCAGTGACTTAGCGACGGACAGCCCTTACAATGAGCAGTTCTTC. It translates to CAISDLATDSPYNEQFF.

The V and J genes are TRBV5-1 and TRBJ2-5; D is uncertain. This CDR3 is 12 amino acids long. The V end lost 0 bases, the J end lost 8 bases, and 8 bases lay between the germline ends. Germline CDR1 reads SGHRS; CDR2 reads YFSETQ. CDR3 loop: CASSLEGGTQYF. In nucleotides, the CDR3 is TGCGCCAGCAGCTTGGAGGGTGGCACCCAGTACTTC.

The chain links TRBV30 to TRBJ2-5, with 10 bases lining up with TRBD2. J lost 5 bases, V lost 0 bases, and 9 bases had no gene match. The length of the CDR3 is 16 residues. Germline CDR1 is GTSNPN and CDR2 is SVGIG (reference sequence). CDR3 bases: TGTGCCTGGAGTGTAAACCCTAAGCGGGAGGGGGAGACCCAGTACTTC. Translating it yields CAWSVNPKREGETQYF.

The chain links TRBV30 to TRBJ2-6, with 7 bases that match TRBD1. The germline CDR1 and CDR2 sequences are GTSNPN and SVGIG (reference sequence). CDR3 length: 15 residues. With V trimmed by 5 bases and J by 2 bases, 6 bases remained unmatched. CDR3 in amino acids: CAWGTDGTGANVLTF. The CDR3 DNA sequence: TGTGCCTGGGGGACAGACGGTACTGGGGCCAACGTCCTGACTTTC.

This chain links TRBV19 with TRBJ2-7; 7 positions match TRBD1. Trimming removed 4 bases from V and 0 bases from J; junction bases left unmatched: 3. In germline, CDR1 is LNHDA, CDR2 SQIVND (reference sequence). The CDR3 length is 14 residues. CDR3 protein: CASSKQGSSYEQYF. In DNA form, the CDR3 reads TGTGCCAGTAGTAAACAGGGGAGCTCCTACGAGCAGTACTTC.

Here the CDR3 reads CAWSVSPPGGYTF. The CDR3 coding sequence is TGTGCCTGGAGTGTCTCCCCTCCGGGGGGCTACACCTTC. This chain uses TRBV30 with TRBJ1-2; D is unresolved. The CDR3 spans 13 residues. V dropped 0 bases and J dropped 8 bases, with 13 bases sitting between them. Germline V CDR1 and CDR2: GTSNPN, SVGIG (reference sequence). The entire variable domain, with the rest obtained from reference TRBV30 and TRBJ1-2, is as follows: SQTIHQWPATLVQPVGSPLSLECTVEGTSNPNLYWYRQAAGRGLQLLFYSVGIGQISSEVPQNLSASRPQDRQFILSSKKLLLSDSGFYLCAWSVSPPGGYTFGSGTRLTVV.

The chain recombines TRBV7-9 with TRBJ2-3; 7 bases are a match to TRBD2. The germline gives CDR1 SEHNR, CDR2 FQNEAQ (reference sequence). The CDR3 is 15 residues long. After removal of 5 bases from V and 0 bases from J, the junction contained 5 bases not matched to a gene. For the CDR3, the DNA is TGTGCCAGCAGCCAGAAAGCGGGGAGCACAGATACGCAGTATTTT. Its translation: CASSQKAGSTDTQYF.

The V and J genes are TRBV7-9 and TRBJ2-3; 10 bases match TRBD2. Germline V lookup: CDR1 SEHNR, CDR2 FQNEAQ (reference sequence). This CDR3 is 17 amino acids long. The ends lost 1 base at V and 5 bases at J; junction bases unmatched: 9. The CDR3 nucleotides are TGTGCCAGCAGCTTAGGAGCTTTAGCGGGAGGTCTAGATACGCAGTATTTT. It codes for CASSLGALAGGLDTQYF.

The V call is TRBV7-9, the J call TRBJ2-7, with 13 bases that match TRBD2. V gave up 3 bases and J gave up 5 bases; unmatched junction bases: 7. This CDR3 region has 16 residues. The germline V gene encodes CDR1 SEHNR and CDR2 FQNEAQ (reference sequence). CDR3 amino acids: CASSLRLAGGIDEQYF. In DNA, the CDR3 is TGTGCCAGCAGCTTGCGACTAGCGGGAGGTATCGACGAGCAGTACTTC.

This chain connects TRBV5-6 to TRBJ1-6; 8 bases map to TRBD1. The V segment lost 0 bases and the J segment 9 bases; nucleotides outside the gene matches: 2. Germline V CDR1 and CDR2: SGHDT, YYEEEE. The CDR3 length is 14 residues. CDR3 sequence (DNA): TGTGCCAGCAGCTTGGGACAGGGGTTTTCACCCCTCCACTTT. Residues: CASSLGQGFSPLHF.

This chain uses TRBV6-6 with TRBJ2-2, with D possibly matching TRBD2 (6 bases). V was pared by 5 bases and J by 1 base, with 14 bases between. Germline-derived CDR1 and CDR2 are MNHNY and SVGAGI (reference sequence). The CDR3 has 16 residues. CDR3 loop: CASSAAGPLNTGELFF. The CDR3 bases are TGTGCCAGCAGTGCCGCGGGACCTCTGAACACCGGGGAGCTGTTTTTT.

The J gene is TRBJ1-1, the V gene TRBV5-1; D not resolved. Per germline, CDR1 SGHRS and CDR2 YFSETQ. V was clipped by 1 base and J by 3 bases, with 13 bases between them. The CDR3 extends over 15 amino acids. DNA for the CDR3: TGCGCCAGCAGCTTGACCCCCGGGCCGGACACTGAAGCTTTCTTT. It translates to CASSLTPGPDTEAFF.

This clone was picked up one time. The rearrangement links TRBV18 to TRBJ2-2; the match to TRBD2 covers 9 bases. The ends lost 3 bases at V and 6 bases at J; junction bases unmatched: 5. CDR3 length: 15 residues. The germline gives CDR1 KGHSH, CDR2 LQKENI. The CDR3 here is CASSPSGSLAGELFF. The CDR3 region has the DNA TGTGCCAGCTCACCTAGCGGGAGTTTGGCCGGGGAGCTGTTTTTT.

The chain joins TRBV28 to TRBJ1-1; D may be TRBD1 (5 bases). V lost 5 bases and J 5 bases, leaving 21 bases between the germline ends. CDR1 MDHEN and CDR2 SYDVKM come from the germline V gene. The CDR3 totals 16 residues. In nucleotides, the CDR3 is TGTGCCAGCAGTCCACCTGCGCAGGGAAGGTATACTGAAGCTTTCTTT. As protein: CASSPPAQGRYTEAFF.

This chain's CDR3 is CASSLAGEGGYTF. The DNA of the CDR3 is TGTGCCAGCAGCTTAGCAGGGGAAGGAGGCTACACCTTC. The chain employs TRBV7-2 and TRBJ1-2, with D tentatively TRBD1 (5 bases). There are 13 residues in the CDR3. V was shortened by 0 bases and J by 8 bases, with 10 bases between the two germline ends. Germline lookup yields CDR1 SGHTA and CDR2 FQGNSA.

CDR3: CATSRLAGVGEQFF. The CDR3 DNA reads TGTGCCACCAGTAGACTAGCGGGAGTAGGTGAGCAGTTCTTC. The chain is built from TRBV24-1 and TRBJ2-1; 12 bases map to TRBD2. CDR3 length: 14 amino acids. CDR1 and CDR2 (germline): KGHDR, SFDVKD. V shed 6 bases, J shed 9 bases, and the junction held 5 bases outside the gene matches.

The genes are TRBV6-5 and TRBJ1-5; TRBD1 is a possible D gene (6 bases). V was clipped by 2 bases and J by 7 bases, with 12 bases between them. The CDR3 totals 14 residues. Germline loops: CDR1 MNHEY, CDR2 SVGAGI. CDR3 sequence (DNA): TGTGCCAGCAGTTACACGCCTCAGGGGCAGCCCCAGCATTTT. Translated, it gives CASSYTPQGQPQHF.

The chain is built from TRBV4-3 and TRBJ2-1; D is unresolved. CDR3 length: 12 residues. From germline, CDR1 is LGHNA and CDR2 YSLEER. V lost 1 base to trimming and J lost 8 bases, with 6 bases between them. The CDR3 sequence: CASSQVGDEQFF. For the CDR3, the DNA is TGCGCCAGCAGCCAAGTTGGCGATGAGCAGTTCTTC.

The chain has TRBV6-6 and TRBJ1-2; D gene unclear. Germline V gene data show CDR1 as MNHNY and CDR2 as SVGAGI (reference sequence). V shed 2 bases and J shed 8 bases, with 12 bases lying between them. This CDR3 region has 13 residues. CDR3 sequence reads: CASSYREGLGYTF. The DNA of the CDR3 is TGTGCCAGCAGTTACCGAGAGGGCCTCGGCTACACCTTC.

This clone appeared a few times. The V call is TRBV19, the J call TRBJ1-5; the D gene is possibly TRBD1 (6 bases). CDR3 size: 14 residues. V was trimmed by 3 bases and J by 6 bases, leaving 12 bases between them. Germline loops: CDR1 LNHDA, CDR2 SQIVND (reference sequence). CDR3 sequence (DNA): TGTGCCAGTAGTATCCTCCAGGGGATTCAGCCCCAGCATTTT. It encodes CASSILQGIQPQHF. Using reference TRBV19 and TRBJ1-5 for the parts outside the CDR3, the full variable domain is DGGITQSPKYLFRKEGQNVTLSCEQNLNHDAMYWYRQDPGQGLRLIYYSQIVNDFQKGDIAEGYSVSREKKESFPLTVTSAQKNPTAFYLCASSILQGIQPQHFGDGTRLSIL.

The chain carries TRBV28 and TRBJ2-1, with TRBD2 matching 8 bases. Germline V gene data show CDR1 as MDHEN and CDR2 as SYDVKM. With V trimmed by 6 bases and J by 3 bases, 10 bases remained unmatched. The CDR3 loop spans 16 amino acids. This CDR3 is CASSPPGGAGYNEQFF. The CDR3 DNA is TGTGCCAGCAGCCCCCCCGGGGGGGCAGGCTACAATGAGCAGTTCTTC.